Sequencing of this TCR beta chain was carried out in a study of blood T cell repertoires in COVID-19. Study-wide background: PBMCs, B-cell-depleted T cells, or T cells provided the cDNA or gDNA that made up the material.

TCRdb keeps only in-frame clones here, not all; method: immunoSEQ multiplex PCR. The data contain under 250,000 clones, about 78% of them singletons. The clonotype originates from a woman aged 70-85 years with acute or convalescent COVID-19. Sequences were obtained from peripheral blood.

The CDR3 loop is CASSQRPNYGYTF. In DNA, the CDR3 is TGTGCCAGCAGCCAGCGTCCTAACTATGGCTACACCTTC. The rearrangement uses TRBV3-1 (or the pseudogene TRBV3-2) and TRBJ1-2; no reliable D call. The length of the CDR3 is 13 residues. The V end was cut by 3 bases, the J end by 0 bases, with 5 bases between. The germline CDR1 and CDR2 sequences are LGHDT and YNNKEL (reference sequence).